Listed below are T cell receptor beta chains from one sample, sequenced in a study of CD4 T cell repertoires in COVID-19. Assay used: immunoSEQ multiplex PCR; TCRdb lists only in-frame clones, some missing. Of some 24,000 clones listed, over 90% were seen once; the top ten hold about 0.66%. The sample was circulating follicular helper CD4+ T cells (cTfh) from blood, taken before the COVID-19 pandemic. The receptors stem from a human donor who had COVID-19. CDR3s include the opening cysteine and the closing phenylalanine or tryptophan. Fields, in order: J gene, D gene, clone size, V gene, CDR3 DNA, CDR3 protein. The D gene is left open where the match is weak. Size values are once, few and many counts, or a class for expanded clones, and some rows have none.

TRBJ2-3 | - | - | TRBV7-2 | TGTGCCAGCAGCTTAGGTACAGCGGCTAGCACAGATACGCAGTATTTT | CASSLGTAASTDTQYF
TRBJ2-1 | TRBD1 | once | TRBV6-4 | TGTGCCAGCTCCGAACAGGGGAGTAACAATGAGCAGTTCTTC | CASSEQGSNNEQFF
TRBJ1-1 | - | - | TRBV11-2 | TGTGCCAGCAGCTTACAGGGAACGGGGAACACTGAAGCTTTCTTT | CASSLQGTGNTEAFF
TRBJ2-4 | - | - | TRBV2 | TGTGCCAGCAAGCAAGCCCGGACACAAAACATTCAGTACTTC | CASKQARTQNIQYF
TRBJ1-2 | TRBD1 | - | TRBV4-2 | TGTGCCAGCAGCCAAGATCCCCGAGGGGGCACCTATGGCTACACCTTC | CASSQDPRGGTYGYTF
TRBJ1-2 | TRBD1 | - | TRBV18 | TGTGCCAGCTCGCCCAGACAGGGAGATGGCTACACCTTC | CASSPRQGDGYTF
TRBJ1-2 | TRBD1 | - | TRBV4-1 | TGCGCCAGCAGCCATCCGGGACAGGGAATTGGTGGCTACACCTTC | CASSHPGQGIGGYTF
TRBJ2-2 | - | - | TRBV9 | TGTGCCAGCAACCGGGACAAGAACACCGGGGAGCTGTTTTTT | CASNRDKNTGELFF
TRBJ2-7 | TRBD2 | - | TRBV19 | TGTGCCAGTACCGGGGGGGCCGGAGAGCAGTACTTC | CASTGGAGEQYF
TRBJ2-2 | - | once | TRBV5-6 | TGTGCCAGCAGTAGGTTGACCGGGTCCTTAAACACCGGGGAGCTGTTTTTT | CASSRLTGSLNTGELFF
TRBJ2-5 | TRBD2 | once | TRBV25-1 | TGTGCCAGCAGTGTCCGGACTAGCGGGAGGTTCCAAGAGACCCAGTACTTC | CASSVRTSGRFQETQYF
TRBJ1-2 | TRBD1 | - | TRBV30 | TGTGCCTCCTTCACGACAGGGCAAGGGGTGGAGTCCTATGGCTACACCTTC | CASFTTGQGVESYGYTF
TRBJ2-3 | - | - | TRBV9 | TGTGCCAGCAGCGTCCGGAGCGGAGGACCTGAAGATACGCAGTATTTT | CASSVRSGGPEDTQYF
TRBJ2-7 | TRBD1 | - | TRBV27 | TGTGCCAGCAGTAAACCGGGACAGGGGGCAAGGGAGCAGTACTTC | CASSKPGQGAREQYF
TRBJ2-3 | TRBD2 | - | TRBV27 | TGTGCCAGCAGTTTGGTAAGGGGGAAGCGGGAGGGCCGGGGAGATACGCAGTATTTT | CASSLVRGKREGRGDTQYF
TRBJ2-5 | - | - | TRBV2 | TGTGCCAGCAGACGGGACAAACAAGAGACCCAGTACTTC | CASRRDKQETQYF
TRBJ2-2 | TRBD2 | - | TRBV2 | TGTGCCAGCAGGGGACTAGCGGTGAACACCGGGGAGCTGTTTTTT | CASRGLAVNTGELFF
TRBJ2-3 | TRBD2 | - | TRBV5-4 | TGTGCCAGCAGCTTAGCGGGGGAGGGGGATACGCAGTATTTT | CASSLAGEGDTQYF
TRBJ1-5 | TRBD1 | - | TRBV6-6 | TGTGCCAGCAGGCCCCCGGGACAGGGAAAGAATCAGCCCCAGCATTTT | CASRPPGQGKNQPQHF
TRBJ1-5 | TRBD1 | once | TRBV30 | TGTGCCTGGAGTACTGGCGGACAGGGCCAGCATTTT | CAWSTGGQGQHF
TRBJ2-7 | TRBD2 | - | TRBV11-2 | TGTGCCAGCAGCTTAGAAGGTAGCGGGACGCTTTACGAGCAGTACTTC | CASSLEGSGTLYEQYF
TRBJ2-2 | - | - | TRBV2 | TGTGCCAGCAGTGGACTGCGGGACACCGGGGAGCTGTTTTTT | CASSGLRDTGELFF
TRBJ1-4 | TRBD1 | - | TRBV5-4 | TGTGCCAGCAGCTTGCCGGGACAGGGAAATGAAAAACTGTTTTTT | CASSLPGQGNEKLFF
TRBJ2-5 | - | - | TRBV21-1 | TGTGCCAGCAGCAAGTCCGCCCAGGCCCGGCAGACCCAGTACTTC | CASSKSAQARQTQYF
TRBJ2-5 | - | - | TRBV19 | TGTGCCAGCTTTCTCCGGGACATCAACCGAGAGACCCAGTACTTC | CASFLRDINRETQYF
TRBJ2-4 | - | - | TRBV19 | TGTGCCAGTACCCCACAGGGGGGGTTAGCCAAAAACATTCAGTACTTC | CASTPQGGLAKNIQYF
TRBJ2-5 | TRBD2 | - | TRBV5-8 | TGTGCCAGCACCTCGACTAGCGGGGGAAGACAAGAGACCCAGTACTTC | CASTSTSGGRQETQYF
TRBJ1-1 | - | - | TRBV28 | TGTGCCAGCAGTTTATCCACAGGGTGGACTGAAGCTTTCTTT | CASSLSTGWTEAFF
TRBJ1-2 | TRBD1 | - | TRBV15 | TGTGCCACCAGCAGGGACAGGGACCTGACCCTTAGTGGCTACACCTTC | CATSRDRDLTLSGYTF
TRBJ2-3 | TRBD2 | - | TRBV7-2 | TGTGCCAGCAGCCCACGACTAGCGGGAGGAACAGATACGCAGTATTTT | CASSPRLAGGTDTQYF
TRBJ1-3 | - | - | TRBV13 | TGTGCCAGCAGCCTCCGCCCGGGGGTCGGAAACACCATATATTTT | CASSLRPGVGNTIYF
TRBJ2-3 | TRBD1 | - | TRBV5-1 | TGCGCCAGCAGTGGACAGGGACAAACAGATACGCAGTATTTT | CASSGQGQTDTQYF
TRBJ1-3 | TRBD1 | - | TRBV5-1 | TGCGCCAGCAGCTTGGACAGGGGAAATTCTGGAAACACCATATATTTT | CASSLDRGNSGNTIYF
TRBJ2-7 | TRBD1 | - | TRBV18 | TGTGCCAGCTCGAGTCGCCGGGACAGCTCCTACGAGCAGTACTTC | CASSSRRDSSYEQYF
TRBJ2-2 | TRBD2 | once | TRBV2 | TGTGCCAGCAGTCGGGAGGCTGCGAACACCGGGGAGCTGTTTTTT | CASSREAANTGELFF
TRBJ2-1 | TRBD2 | - | TRBV11-2 | TGTGCCAGCAGCTCCTCCGATACTAGCGGGATGCTTAATGAGCAGTTCTTC | CASSSSDTSGMLNEQFF
TRBJ1-2 | - | - | TRBV6-5 | TGTGCCAGCAGTTACTCGATATCCGGGGGCTATGGCTACACCTTC | CASSYSISGGYGYTF
TRBJ2-1 | - | - | TRBV30 | TGTGCCAGGGACTCCCCGGGGCAACAGCAGTTCTTC | CARDSPGQQQFF
TRBJ1-4 | - | - | TRBV5-1 | TGCGCCAGCAGCTTCACGAGTGCGGAGCGTGAAAAACTGTTTTTT | CASSFTSAEREKLFF
TRBJ1-5 | TRBD1 | few | TRBV28 | TGTGCCCCCGGCCCGGGACAGCTTAGCAATCAGCCCCAGCATTTT | CAPGPGQLSNQPQHF
TRBJ1-2 | - | - | TRBV6-1 | TGTGCCACCCAGGGCCGGAGTATGGGCTACACCTTC | CATQGRSMGYTF
TRBJ1-2 | TRBD1 | - | TRBV2 | TGTGCCAGCAGTGGGACAGGGTACGGCTACACCTTC | CASSGTGYGYTF